This TCR beta chain was observed in a study of T cells in Graves' hyperthyroidism and ophthalmopathy. Researchers amplified the TCR beta CDR3 regions from RNA transcripts. A first-round RT-PCR of the TCR CDR3 used the HTBI primer set. One entry per CDR3 protein, called by TCRdb with MiXCR from the multiplex PCR reads. The sample comprises a few hundred thousand distinct CDR3 sequences, 22% of which are singletons, and around 47% rests with the top ten. The germline V gene has CDR1 LGHDT and CDR2 YNNKEL (reference sequence). V was pared by 1 base and J by 4 bases, with 10 bases between. CDR3 length: 15 amino acids. Duration under 3 months, a NOSPECS grade of at least 4, and a Clinical Activity Score of at least 3 characterized the ophthalmopathy patients. This sample holds PBMCs from about 10 ml fresh peripheral blood. Whole-study results and caveats: Most expanded thyroid clonotypes above 0.001 also appeared in blood. Separation of ophthalmopathy from stable hyperthyroidism was achieved by a 13 V-J model.

Worth noting for this clonotype: Its antigen is currently unknown.

The origin of this receptor is a woman aged 70-85 years with Graves' ophthalmopathy. The chain joins TRBV3-1 to TRBJ2-2, with D unclear. Sequencing was done on a sample of blood. CDR3 coding DNA: TGTGCCAGCAGCCAAGTGGATAGTACCACCGGGGAGCTGTTTTTT. Amino acid sequence: CASSQVDSTTGELFF.